Presented here are 11 T cell receptor beta chains from one specimen sequenced in a study of blood T cells in healthy people across ages. A J-beta primer mix and a sample-barcoded 5' primer were used in a second PCR of roughly 6 to 12 cycles. TCRdb called the 5' RACE reads again in MiXCR, with one record for every CDR3 protein. The table includes approximately 1.5 million distinct CDR3 sequences, about 31% detected once. The sample comprised blood. These TCRs come from a woman aged 25-40 years in good health.

The chain recombines TRBV6-2 or TRBV6-3 with TRBJ2-3; 15 nucleotides match TRBD2. The CDR3 loop spans 18 amino acids. J lost 0 bases, V lost 5 bases, and 6 bases had no gene match. The germline CDR1 and CDR2 sequences are MNHEY and SVGEGT. Written as DNA, the CDR3 is TGTGCCAGCAGTCGTCCGGGACTAGCGGGGGGCAGCACAGATACGCAGTATTTT. It is translated as CASSRPGLAGGSTDTQYF.

The genes are TRBV2 and TRBJ2-7; possible D gene TRBD1, 7 bases. Germline CDR1 reads SNHLY; CDR2 reads FYNNEI. The V gene lost 3 bases and the J gene lost 2 bases, with 17 bases spanning the gap. The CDR3 is 16 amino acids. The CDR3 nucleotides read TGTGCCAGCAGTGATGAGGACAGGCGGGGAGCCTACGAGCAGTACTTC. It yields the protein CASSDEDRRGAYEQYF.

The rearrangement uses TRBV3-1 and TRBJ1-2; tentatively, D is TRBD1 (6 bases). CDR1 is LGHDT and CDR2 is YNNKEL in the germline V gene (reference sequence). This CDR3 spans 15 amino acids. The ends were cut back, 3 bases at V and 0 bases at J, with 11 bases in the middle. The CDR3 here is CASSHIDRSNYGYTF. As DNA, the CDR3 is TGTGCCAGCAGCCATATCGACAGGTCTAACTATGGCTACACCTTC.

The J gene is TRBJ2-1, the V gene TRBV5-4; maybe TRBD2 (5 bases). The CDR3 has 12 residues. CDR1 and CDR2 from the germline V gene are SGHNT and YYREEE (reference sequence). Trimming left V 6 bases short and J 6 bases short, with 10 bases between. This CDR3 reads CASTHEGNEQFF. CDR3 in DNA: TGTGCCAGCACCCACGAGGGCAATGAGCAGTTCTTC.

This sequence joins TRBV20-1 and TRBJ1-1; TRBD1 matches at 8 bases. Unmatched junction bases numbered 4, after V lost 0 bases and J lost 7 bases. Germline loops: CDR1 DFQATT, CDR2 SNEGSKA (reference sequence). The CDR3 has 13 amino acids. CDR3 DNA: TGCAGTGCTAGAGACCGGGACAGGAATGAAGCTTTCTTT. Amino acids: CSARDRDRNEAFF.

Only a few counts were recorded for this clonotype. The chain uses TRBV5-5 and TRBJ2-1; D might be TRBD1 or TRBD2, each matching 5 bases. This CDR3 region has 17 residues. Trimming shortened V by 4 bases and J by 7 bases, and 24 bases separated the two germline ends. Germline CDR1 SGHKS, CDR2 YYEKEE (reference sequence). DNA for the CDR3: TGTGCCAGCAGCCTCACCCTCCTACTAGAAGGGGTAAATGAGCAGTTCTTC. Protein product: CASSLTLLLEGVNEQFF.

In regard to this clonotype: One junction end disagrees with the germline gene, perhaps due to a read error. This rearrangement joins TRBV4-1 to TRBJ2-7; tentative D call: TRBD1 (6 bases). The CDR3 is 18 residues long. From germline, CDR1 is MGHRA and CDR2 YSYEKL. CDR3 sequence (DNA): TGCGCCGGCAGCCAAGCCCAATCCCGGGACATCCAGTACTACGAGCAGTACTTC. Translation gives CAGSQAQSRDIQYYEQYF.

The chain uses TRBV5-8 and TRBJ2-7; 8 positions match TRBD1. This CDR3 comprises 16 residues. Germline V gene data show CDR1 as SGHTS and CDR2 as YDEGEE. The J segment lost 3 bases and the V segment lost 4 bases, leaving 12 bases of the junction unmatched. The CDR3 is CASSLDYRGTYYEQYF. The CDR3 nucleotides are TGTGCCAGCAGCCTGGACTACAGGGGGACCTACTACGAGCAGTACTTC.

The rearrangement links TRBV7-9 to TRBJ1-1, with D uncertain. The CDR3 extends over 13 amino acids. The V gene's germline CDR1 is SEHNR and CDR2 FQNEAQ (reference sequence). V lost 11 bases to trimming and J lost 4 bases, with 17 bases between them. This CDR3 is CAAHRGRGTEAFF. The CDR3 bases are TGTGCCGCCCATCGAGGACGGGGCACTGAAGCTTTCTTT.

The rearrangement uses TRBV20-1 and TRBJ2-1; 12 positions agree with TRBD2. CDR3 length equals 15 residues. CDR1 DFQATT and CDR2 SNEGSKA come from the germline V gene (reference sequence). V dropped 5 bases and J dropped 6; count of bases not matched to a gene: 8. DNA of the CDR3: TGCAGTGCTTCCGGCCTAGCGGGGGGGCCCAATGAGCAGTTCTTC. Translated, it gives CSASGLAGGPNEQFF.

This chain links TRBV20-1 with TRBJ2-7; TRBD2 agrees at 8 bases. The V and J ends lost 0 bases and 1 base, in that order; junction bases with no gene match: 5. The CDR3 is made up of 15 amino acids. The germline V gene has CDR1 DFQATT and CDR2 SNEGSKA (reference sequence). The CDR3 region has the DNA TGCAGTGCTAGAGAGGATAGCGGGGTATCCTACGAGCAGTACTTC. Protein: CSAREDSGVSYEQYF.